This T cell receptor beta chain comes out of a study of T cell repertoires in cytomegalovirus infection. TCRdb re-derived calls from the reads in MiXCR, one entry per CDR3 protein. The sample has 200,000 to 300,000 distinct CDR3 sequences, around 15% seen once. This CDR3 contains 16 residues. CDR1 is MNHNY and CDR2 is SVGAGI in the germline V gene (reference sequence). V lost 5 bases to trimming and J lost 0 bases, with 17 bases between them. This clonotype was observed many times. J is TRBJ2-7 and V is TRBV6-6; TRBD1 might be the D (6 bases). The sequenced material came from PBMCs. This sequence originates from a human donor in good health (CMV status not recorded). Some clones in this sample may be carry-over from other donors' samples. The CDR3 sequence: CASSLTPGVASYEQYF. DNA of the CDR3: TGTGCCAGCAGTCTGACACCAGGGGTTGCCTCCTACGAGCAGTACTTC.